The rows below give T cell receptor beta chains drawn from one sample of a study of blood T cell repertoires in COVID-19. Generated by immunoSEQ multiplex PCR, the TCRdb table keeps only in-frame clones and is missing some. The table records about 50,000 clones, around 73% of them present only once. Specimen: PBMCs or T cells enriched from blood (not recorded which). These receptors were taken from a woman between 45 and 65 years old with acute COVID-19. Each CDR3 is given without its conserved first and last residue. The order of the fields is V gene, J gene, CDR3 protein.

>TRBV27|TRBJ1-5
ASSPGQYSNQPQH
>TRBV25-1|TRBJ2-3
ASSRQGSDTQY
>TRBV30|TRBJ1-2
AWSDPGGASYGYT
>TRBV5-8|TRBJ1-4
ASSLANRGEKLF
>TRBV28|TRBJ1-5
ASRAGTAYSNQPQH
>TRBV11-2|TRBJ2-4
ASSFGPGENIQY
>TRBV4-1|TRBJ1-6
ASSQGVWAGTENSPLH
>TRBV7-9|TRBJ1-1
ASSLNRGLNTEAF
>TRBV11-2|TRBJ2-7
ASSGRVSGEQY
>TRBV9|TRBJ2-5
ASSVGTSGGAGQETQY
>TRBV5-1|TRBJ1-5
ASSPDRADQPQH
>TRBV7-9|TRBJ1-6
ASSLGRQALSPLH
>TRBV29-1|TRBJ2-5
SVDPGLAGGTQY